The TCR beta chain under discussion was sequenced for a study of blood T cell repertoires in COVID-19. Profiling relied on immunoSEQ multiplex PCR, and the TCRdb table lists in-frame clones only, not all of them. The table shows about 180,000 clones, with 70% to 90% occurring only once. The CDR3 extends over 16 amino acids. The V gene's germline CDR1 is MNHEY and CDR2 SVGAGI. Trimming at V came to 4 bases and at J to 1 base, leaving 8 bases not matched to a gene. The sample comprised peripheral blood. The TCR comes from a middle-aged man with active or convalescent COVID-19. The chain joins TRBV6-5 to TRBJ2-7; 9 bases map to TRBD2. The CDR3 loop reads CASSSPTSGGSYEQYF. The CDR3 DNA reads as TGTGCCAGCAGTTCCCCGACTAGCGGTGGTTCCTACGAGCAGTACTTC.